The 28 T cell receptor beta chains below were found in one sample sequenced in a study of blood T cell repertoires in COVID-19. Here immunoSEQ multiplex PCR was the method, and the copy in TCRdb shows in-frame clones only, minus some. The sample holds tens of thousands of clones, about 79% seen once. The sample was peripheral blood. The source of these receptors is a human donor in a cohort sampled during active COVID-19.

The chain is built from TRBV15 and TRBJ2-7; 7 positions agree with TRBD1. Germline V CDR1 and CDR2: LNHNV, YYDKDF (reference sequence). This CDR3 spans 14 amino acids. The J segment lost 4 bases and the V segment lost 3 bases, leaving 6 bases of the junction unmatched. CDR3 region: CATSSLEQGYEQYV. Here the CDR3 DNA reads TGTGCCACCAGCAGCTTGGAACAGGGGTACGAGCAGTACGTC.

V gene TRBV28 combines with J gene TRBJ2-1, with 8 bases matching TRBD1. CDR3 length: 14 residues. CDR1 is MDHEN and CDR2 is SYDVKM in the germline V gene. Trimming took 2 bases from V and 3 from J; bases not matched to a gene: 0. CDR3 sequence reads: CASSLTGGYNEQFF. CDR3 coding DNA: TGTGCCAGCAGTTTAACAGGGGGCTACAATGAGCAGTTCTTC.

V and J are TRBV12-3 or TRBV12-4 and TRBJ1-4; the D gene is possibly TRBD1 (5 bases). V was pared by 2 bases and J by 8 bases, with 9 bases between. There are 13 residues in the CDR3. CDR3 sequence: CASSLRGGEKLFF. CDR3 in DNA: TGTGCCAGCAGTTTAAGGGGAGGGGAAAAACTGTTTTTT.

This clone was seen a few times. This chain connects TRBV6-2 or TRBV6-3 to TRBJ1-4, with 7 bases lining up with TRBD1. Germline V gene lookup returns CDR1 MNHEY and CDR2 SVGEGT. V was pared by 4 bases and J by 8 bases, with 7 bases of the junction left unmatched. The CDR3 runs 14 residues. The CDR3 region is CASSSDRLREKLFF. CDR3 coding DNA: TGTGCCAGCAGTTCGGACAGGCTGCGGGAAAAACTGTTTTTT.

This clone was seen a few times. The chain recombines TRBV27 with TRBJ2-5; no firm D call. The germline V gene has CDR1 MNHEY and CDR2 SMNVEV (reference sequence). Trimming removed 7 bases from V and 7 bases from J, with 16 bases in between. This CDR3 is built from 13 residues. CDR3: CASIGVDTRTQYF. The CDR3 DNA reads TGTGCCAGCATAGGAGTCGATACAAGGACCCAGTACTTC.

This chain links TRBV28 with TRBJ2-4; 7 bases map to TRBD1. In germline, CDR1 is MDHEN, CDR2 SYDVKM. The CDR3 contains 15 residues. V lost 5 bases, J lost 4 bases, and 8 bases stayed unmatched. CDR3 amino acids: CASSPSGQHKNIQYF. CDR3 in DNA: TGTGCCAGCAGTCCCTCGGGACAGCATAAAAACATTCAGTACTTC.

This clone was observed a single time. V and J are TRBV12-5 and TRBJ1-2; 10 nucleotides agree with TRBD1. The CDR3 extends over 13 amino acids. Germline CDR1 LGHNT, CDR2 FRNRAP. V dropped 6 bases and J dropped 5; count of bases not matched to a gene: 3. This CDR3 reads CASGGQGFYGYTF. CDR3 sequence (DNA): TGTGCTAGTGGGGGACAGGGGTTTTATGGCTACACCTTC.

This clone was observed many times. The chain recombines TRBV2 with TRBJ2-7, with D perhaps TRBD2 (5 bases). Germline V gene sequence: CDR1 SNHLY, CDR2 FYNNEI. CDR3 size: 13 residues. V was cut by 10 bases and J by 3 bases, with 16 bases left in between. The CDR3 spells CATIPPGSYEQYF. The CDR3 DNA reads TGTGCCACCATACCTCCGGGGAGCTACGAGCAGTACTTC.

The chain is built from TRBV15 and TRBJ2-5, with TRBD1 identical over 10 bases. CDR1 LNHNV and CDR2 YYDKDF come from the germline V gene (reference sequence). J gave up 5 bases and V 6 bases, and 3 bases lay outside the gene matches. The CDR3 totals 13 residues. The CDR3 DNA reads TGTGCCACCAGGACAGGGGGCGAGGAGACCCAGTACTTC. Amino acids: CATRTGGEETQYF.

The CDR3 protein is CASSVAEGQGSPLHF. The CDR3 DNA is TGTGCCAGCAGCGTAGCGGAGGGGCAGGGTTCACCCCTCCACTTT. The chain recombines TRBV9 with TRBJ1-6, with D possibly being TRBD1 (5 bases). The CDR3 spans 15 residues. The germline V gene encodes CDR1 SGDLS and CDR2 YYNGEE. The V and J ends lost 0 bases and 9 bases respectively, with 13 bases between them.

This chain connects TRBV2 to TRBJ2-3, with D maybe TRBD2 (5 bases). The germline V gene encodes CDR1 SNHLY and CDR2 FYNNEI. The CDR3 extends over 16 amino acids. Deletions cut 3 bases from V and 0 bases from J, with 13 bases between. The CDR3 loop reads CASSDGLPTSTDTQYF. CDR3 sequence (DNA): TGTGCCAGCAGTGATGGACTCCCTACTAGCACAGATACGCAGTATTTT.

This clone has more than one count but fewer than ten. The chain has TRBV5-8 and TRBJ2-5, with 7 bases matching TRBD1. The CDR3 loop spans 15 amino acids. J was trimmed by 2 bases and V by 4 bases; bases with no gene match: 8. The V gene's germline CDR1 is SGHTS and CDR2 YDEGEE. CDR3 in amino acids: CASSGGQLHQETQYF. The CDR3 DNA reads TGTGCCAGCAGCGGGGGACAGCTGCATCAAGAGACCCAGTACTTC.

The rearrangement joins TRBV5-4 to TRBJ1-1; 10 bases are shared with TRBD1. CDR1 SGHNT and CDR2 YYREEE come from the germline V gene (reference sequence). The CDR3 is 14 residues long. J gave up 1 base and V 3 bases, and 0 bases lay outside the gene matches. CDR3 sequence (DNA): TGTGCCAGCAGCTGGGACAGGGGGAACACTGAAGCTTTCTTT. It encodes CASSWDRGNTEAFF.

The chain employs TRBV29-1 and TRBJ2-7; no clear D. This CDR3 region has 11 residues. Germline lookup yields CDR1 SQVTM and CDR2 ANQGSEA. The germline V and J ends were trimmed by 7 bases and 3 bases, with 10 bases remaining between them. The CDR3 loop reads CSAQEGYEQYF. CDR3 DNA: TGCAGCGCTCAGGAAGGCTACGAGCAGTACTTC.

V and J are TRBV20-1 and TRBJ1-2, with D possibly matching TRBD1 (6 bases). Germline CDR1 reads DFQATT; CDR2 reads SNEGSKA (reference sequence). This CDR3 has 10 amino acids. CDR3 region: CTGADYGYTF. CDR3 DNA sequence: TGCACAGGGGCGGACTATGGCTACACCTTC.

This clone is a singleton in its sample. V usage is TRBV4-1 and J usage is TRBJ2-7; 7 positions agree with TRBD1. The junction had 10 bases not matched to a gene; V was cut back by 4 bases and J by 7 bases. There are 14 residues in the CDR3. Germline V gene sequence: CDR1 MGHRA, CDR2 YSYEKL. As DNA, the CDR3 is TGCGCCAGCAGCCCGCGACAGGGTGCAAAAGAGCAGTACTTC. This gives the protein CASSPRQGAKEQYF.

In regard to this clone: This same CDR3 is encoded by further DNA sequences in the sample. The chain couples TRBV11-2 to TRBJ2-3, with a weak D call TRBD1 (5 bases). There are 12 residues in the CDR3. CDR1 SGHAT and CDR2 FQNNGV come from the germline V gene. Trimming cost V 1 base and J 6 bases, with 5 bases left between them. In DNA form, the CDR3 reads TGTGCCAGCAGCTTAGGGGGCGATACGCAGTATTTT. Residues: CASSLGGDTQYF.

The table lists this clone with a few counts. The V and J genes are TRBV2 and TRBJ1-1; D unclear. CDR1 and CDR2 from the germline V gene are SNHLY and FYNNEI. Trimming cost V 11 bases and J 1 base, with 14 bases left between them. The CDR3 sequence is 13 residues long. This CDR3 is CAGRAVGNTEAFF. CDR3 sequence (DNA): TGTGCCGGGCGGGCTGTGGGGAACACTGAAGCTTTCTTT.

V gene TRBV19 combines with J gene TRBJ2-1; TRBD1 agrees at 8 bases. The J segment lost 9 bases and the V segment lost 6 bases, leaving 10 bases of the junction unmatched. Per the germline V gene, CDR1 is LNHDA and CDR2 is SQIVND (reference sequence). This CDR3 has 14 amino acids. In DNA, the CDR3 is TGTGCCAGTAGGGAGACAGGGGAATGGGGTGAGCAGTTCTTC. It yields the protein CASRETGEWGEQFF.

CDR3 DNA: TGTGCCAGCAGCCAAATAGCGGGGCCTAACAATGAGCAGTTCTTC. Translating it yields CASSQIAGPNNEQFF. The genes are TRBV3-1 (or the pseudogene TRBV3-2) and TRBJ2-1; 8 bases align to TRBD2. The CDR3 runs to 15 residues. V was pared by 2 bases and J by 5 bases, with 5 bases of the junction left unmatched. Per the germline V gene, CDR1 is LGHDT and CDR2 is YNNKEL (reference sequence).

The J gene is TRBJ2-3, the V gene TRBV24-1, with D perhaps matching TRBD2 (6 bases). Trimming stripped 0 bases from V and 3 bases from J, with 18 bases between. The germline CDR1 and CDR2 sequences are KGHDR and SFDVKD. The CDR3 totals 18 residues. In DNA, the CDR3 is TGTGCCACCAGTGATTTGCGGGGGATGGGGATCGATACAGATACGCAGTATTTT. This encodes CATSDLRGMGIDTDTQYF.

The rearrangement joins TRBV10-2 to TRBJ1-2; D call uncertain. The germline CDR1 and CDR2 sequences are WSHSY and SAAADI. This CDR3 contains 17 residues. V was pared by 3 bases and J by 11 bases, with 28 bases between. CDR3 sequence reads: CASSDPPAGPLTRGYTF. In nucleotides, the CDR3 is TGCGCCAGCAGTGATCCACCCGCAGGTCCGTTAACTCGAGGGTACACCTTC.

This clone was counted only a few times. This chain joins TRBV6-5 and TRBJ1-2, with TRBD1 matching 7 bases. This CDR3 contains 15 residues. Trimming removed 5 bases from V and 8 bases from J; junction bases left unmatched: 14. Per the germline V gene, CDR1 is MNHEY and CDR2 is SVGAGI. Written as DNA, the CDR3 is TGTGCCAGCAGTCTGACCGGGACAGCCGGAAGGGGCTACACCTTC. Protein sequence: CASSLTGTAGRGYTF.

The chain joins TRBV30 to TRBJ2-5; D is perhaps TRBD1 (6 bases). V was trimmed by 1 base and J by 4 bases, leaving 10 bases between them. From germline, CDR1 is GTSNPN and CDR2 SVGIG (reference sequence). This CDR3 is built from 13 residues. CDR3 protein: CAWSDTGLETQYF. The CDR3 coding sequence is TGTGCCTGGAGTGATACAGGGCTAGAGACCCAGTACTTC. The entire variable domain, with the rest obtained from reference TRBV30 and TRBJ2-5, is as follows: SQTIHQWPATLVQPVGSPLSLECTVEGTSNPNLYWYRQAAGRGLQLLFYSVGIGQISSEVPQNLSASRPQDRQFILSSKKLLLSDSGFYLCAWSDTGLETQYFGPGTRLLVL.

The chain carries TRBV5-6 and TRBJ1-2; 9 bases are a match to TRBD1. V trimming: 0 bases; J trimming: 8 bases; junction bases outside the gene matches: 8. The V gene's germline CDR1 is SGHDT and CDR2 YYEEEE. CDR3 length: 15 amino acids. CDR3 in DNA: TGTGCCAGCAGCTTGGCCGCCGGGACAGGGTGGGGCTACACCTTC. It specifies CASSLAAGTGWGYTF.

The chain uses TRBV3-1 (or the pseudogene TRBV3-2) and TRBJ2-1; TRBD2 agrees at 11 bases. The CDR3 extends over 14 amino acids. CDR1 and CDR2 (germline): LGHDT, YNNKEL (reference sequence). V shed 3 bases and J 8 bases; nucleotides not matched to a gene: 3. CDR3 region: CASSQTSGDYEQFF. The CDR3 DNA sequence: TGTGCCAGCAGCCAGACTAGCGGGGACTATGAGCAGTTCTTC.

The chain joins TRBV7-9 to TRBJ2-1; 8 bases fit TRBD2. The junction had 11 bases not matched to a gene; V was cut back by 4 bases and J by 6 bases. The CDR3 extends over 16 amino acids. Germline V CDR1 and CDR2: SEHNR, FQNEAQ (reference sequence). The DNA of the CDR3 is TGTGCCAGCAGCTGGAGAGGGCTAGCGGGTCTCAATGAGCAGTTCTTC. This gives the protein CASSWRGLAGLNEQFF.

Only a few counts were recorded for this clone. This chain uses TRBV2 with TRBJ1-1, with 9 bases matching TRBD1. The CDR3 loop spans 16 amino acids. CDR1 and CDR2 (germline): SNHLY, FYNNEI. The V gene end was trimmed by 6 bases and the J gene end by 4 bases; junction bases not matched to a gene: 12. The DNA of the CDR3 is TGTGCCAGCAGGCTGAACCGGGACAGGGTATTCACTGAAGCTTTCTTT. Protein: CASRLNRDRVFTEAFF.